These T cell receptor beta chains were read from a single sample in a study of early T cells in non-severe SARS-CoV-2 infection. One entry per CDR3 protein, called by TCRdb with MiXCR from the 5' RACE reads. The sample consists of 85,000 to 100,000 distinct CDR3 sequences, approximately 17% of them appearing once. Sequencing used whole blood. The source is an adult who was a healthcare worker with PCR-confirmed SARS-CoV-2 infection or an uninfected control (not recorded which). CDR3s include the opening cysteine and the closing phenylalanine or tryptophan. D genes are given only for firm matches. Clone size is not always given. Where it is, it says once, few, many or a class for expanded clones.

CDR3 length: 13
J gene: TRBJ2-3
V gene: TRBV25-1
D gene: .
clone size: .
CDR3 DNA: TGTGCCAGCAGTGAATCGACGGGAGATACGCAGTATTTT
CDR3 protein: CASSESTGDTQYF

CDR3 length: 15
J gene: TRBJ2-3
V gene: TRBV29-1
D gene: .
clone size: .
CDR3 DNA: TGCAGCTCGATAGTGGTAGCGGTAGCACGAGATACGCAGTATTTT
CDR3 protein: CSSIVVAVARDTQYF

CDR3 length: 14
J gene: TRBJ1-4
V gene: TRBV7-9
D gene: .
clone size: few
CDR3 DNA: TGTGCCAGCAGCTTAGCGGGGGCAGGTGAAAAACTGTTTTTT
CDR3 protein: CASSLAGAGEKLFF

CDR3 length: 13
J gene: TRBJ2-7
V gene: TRBV20-1
D gene: .
clone size: few
CDR3 DNA: TGCAGTGCTACCCCGGACAGAACCTACGAGCAGTACTTC
CDR3 protein: CSATPDRTYEQYF

CDR3 length: 16
J gene: TRBJ2-1
V gene: TRBV6-6
D gene: .
clone size: .
CDR3 DNA: TGTGCCAGCAGTTACCCCGCTTCGAACTCCTACAATGAGCAGTTCTTC
CDR3 protein: CASSYPASNSYNEQFF

CDR3 length: 18
J gene: TRBJ2-1
V gene: TRBV9
D gene: .
clone size: few
CDR3 DNA: TGTGCCAGCAGCCGCGCGCCGGGACACCTGAGCTCCTACAATGAGCAGTTCTTC
CDR3 protein: CASSRAPGHLSSYNEQFF

CDR3 length: 14
J gene: TRBJ2-2
V gene: TRBV20-1
D gene: TRBD2
clone size: many
CDR3 DNA: TGCAGTGCTAGCGGGAGGACGAACACCGGGGAGCTGTTTTTT
CDR3 protein: CSASGRTNTGELFF

CDR3 length: 14
J gene: TRBJ2-4
V gene: TRBV29-1
D gene: .
clone size: .
CDR3 DNA: TGCAGCGTTGAAGATCAAGGGAGGACCAACATTCAGTACTTC
CDR3 protein: CSVEDQGRTNIQYF

CDR3 length: 13
J gene: TRBJ1-2
V gene: TRBV6-6
D gene: TRBD1
clone size: many
CDR3 DNA: TGTGCCAGCAGTCCCGGGACAGGGTTTGGCTACACCTTC
CDR3 protein: CASSPGTGFGYTF

CDR3 length: 15
J gene: TRBJ2-1
V gene: TRBV24-1
D gene: .
clone size: many
CDR3 DNA: TGTGCCACCAGTGATTTGACCGTCGACGGCGGTGAGCAGTTCTTC
CDR3 protein: CATSDLTVDGGEQFF

CDR3 length: 18
J gene: TRBJ2-2
V gene: TRBV19
D gene: TRBD2
clone size: few
CDR3 DNA: TGTGCCAGTAGTATTAGGCTAGCGGGGGCCCTTCGGACCGGGGAGCTGTTTTTT
CDR3 protein: CASSIRLAGALRTGELFF

CDR3 length: 12
J gene: TRBJ2-7
V gene: TRBV10-3
D gene: .
clone size: few
CDR3 DNA: TGTGCCATCGGGAGAGACTCCTACGAGCAGTACTTC
CDR3 protein: CAIGRDSYEQYF

CDR3 length: 15
J gene: TRBJ2-2
V gene: TRBV5-4
D gene: .
clone size: few
CDR3 DNA: TGTGCCAGCAGATCCAGTAATACGAACACCGGGGAGCTGTTTTTT
CDR3 protein: CASRSSNTNTGELFF

CDR3 length: 14
J gene: TRBJ2-7
V gene: TRBV7-2
D gene: .
clone size: few
CDR3 DNA: TGTGCCAGCAGCTTAAGTCAGGGGACCTACGAGCAGTACTTC
CDR3 protein: CASSLSQGTYEQYF

CDR3 length: 14
J gene: TRBJ2-7
V gene: TRBV29-1
D gene: TRBD1
clone size: many
CDR3 DNA: TGCAGCGTTGTAGCAGGGGGCCTAGTCTACGAGCAGTACTTC
CDR3 protein: CSVVAGGLVYEQYF

CDR3 length: 15
J gene: TRBJ2-3
V gene: TRBV20-1
D gene: .
clone size: .
CDR3 DNA: TGCAGTGCTAGATGGGCTAACGAACCCACAGATACGCAGTATTTT
CDR3 protein: CSARWANEPTDTQYF

CDR3 length: 14
J gene: TRBJ2-7
V gene: TRBV20-1
D gene: TRBD2
clone size: .
CDR3 DNA: TGCAGTGCTAGAGACCCTACACTAGCGGGGGAGCAGTACTTC
CDR3 protein: CSARDPTLAGEQYF

CDR3 length: 16
J gene: TRBJ1-5
V gene: TRBV12-3/TRBV12-4
D gene: .
clone size: .
CDR3 DNA: TGTGCCAGCAGTGACATGCGGACGGCGGATAATCAGCCCCAGCATTTT
CDR3 protein: CASSDMRTADNQPQHF

CDR3 length: 13
J gene: TRBJ1-1
V gene: TRBV11-2
D gene: .
clone size: few
CDR3 DNA: TGTGCCAGCAGCTCAGAAGGGGGGTTAGGAGCTTTCTTT
CDR3 protein: CASSSEGGLGAFF

CDR3 length: 15
J gene: TRBJ2-7
V gene: TRBV7-2
D gene: TRBD1
clone size: few
CDR3 DNA: TGTGCCAGCAGCTTCTCCGGGACAGGGCGCTACGAGCAGTACTTC
CDR3 protein: CASSFSGTGRYEQYF

CDR3 length: 12
J gene: TRBJ2-1
V gene: TRBV7-6
D gene: .
clone size: .
CDR3 DNA: TGTGCCAGCAGCTCGAGGGGGAATGAGCAGTTCTTC
CDR3 protein: CASSSRGNEQFF

CDR3 length: 15
J gene: TRBJ1-3
V gene: TRBV7-9
D gene: .
clone size: .
CDR3 DNA: TGTGCCAGCAGCCCCACGCTCGGCTCTGAAAACACCATATATTTT
CDR3 protein: CASSPTLGSENTIYF

CDR3 length: 15
J gene: TRBJ2-5
V gene: TRBV28
D gene: TRBD2
clone size: .
CDR3 DNA: TGTGCCAGCAGTTTCGCGGGGGTGCAGGAGGAGACCCAGTACTTC
CDR3 protein: CASSFAGVQEETQYF